This T cell receptor beta chain stems from a study of CD8+ T cells in alopecia areata. In the study overall: Oral tofacitinib (5 to 10 mg twice daily) was administered to treated patients.

Specimens obtained from alopecia areata patients comprised lesional scalp punch biopsies and peripheral blood. Extraction of RNA preceded its reverse transcription into cDNA, which served as the sequencing template. Assay: immunoSEQ multiplex PCR; the TCRdb copy retains only in-frame clones and omits some. The repertoire holds under 25,000 clones, with around three fifths as singletons. Per germline, CDR1 MNHEY and CDR2 SMNVEV (reference sequence). This CDR3 is 15 amino acids long. With 4 bases removed from V and 3 bases from J, the gap between germline ends came to 16 bases. This receptor was identified in a human donor with alopecia areata. The sample in question was skin, obtained at week 0. V is TRBV27 and J is TRBJ2-7; D ambiguous. The CDR3 DNA sequence: TGTGCCAGCAGTTCCTCGGTCCATGGCGGCTACGAGCAGTACTTC. It codes for CASSSSVHGGYEQYF.